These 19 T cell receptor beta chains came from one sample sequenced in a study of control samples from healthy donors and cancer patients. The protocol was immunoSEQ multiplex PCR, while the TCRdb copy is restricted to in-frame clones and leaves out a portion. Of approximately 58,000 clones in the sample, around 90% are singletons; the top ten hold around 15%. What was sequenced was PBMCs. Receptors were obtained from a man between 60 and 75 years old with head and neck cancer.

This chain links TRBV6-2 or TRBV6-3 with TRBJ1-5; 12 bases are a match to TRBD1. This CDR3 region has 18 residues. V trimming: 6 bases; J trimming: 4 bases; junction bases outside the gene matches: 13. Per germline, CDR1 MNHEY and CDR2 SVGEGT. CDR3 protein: CASSSQGGQGAHNQPQHF. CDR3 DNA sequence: TGTGCCAGCAGCAGCCAGGGGGGACAGGGGGCGCATAATCAGCCCCAGCATTTT.

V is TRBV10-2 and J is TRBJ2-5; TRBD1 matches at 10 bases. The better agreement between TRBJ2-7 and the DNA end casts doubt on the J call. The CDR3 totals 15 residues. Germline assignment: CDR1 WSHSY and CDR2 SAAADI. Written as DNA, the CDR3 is TGCGCCAGCAGAACTAACCGGGACAGGGGTTACGAGCAGTACTTC. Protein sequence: CASRTNRDRGYEQYF.

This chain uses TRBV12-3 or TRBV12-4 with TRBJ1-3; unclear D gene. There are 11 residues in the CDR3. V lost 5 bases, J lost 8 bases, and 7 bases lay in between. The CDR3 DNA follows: TGTGCCAGCAGTCTTAGTGACACCATATATTTT. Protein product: CASSLSDTIYF.

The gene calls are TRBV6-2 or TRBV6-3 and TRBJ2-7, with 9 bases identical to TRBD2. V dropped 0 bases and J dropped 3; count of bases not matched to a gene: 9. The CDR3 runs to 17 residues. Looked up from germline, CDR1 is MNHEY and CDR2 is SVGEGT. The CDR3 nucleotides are TGTGCCAGCAGTTACTCGACGCGACTAGCGGATCACTACGAGCAGTACTTC. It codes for CASSYSTRLADHYEQYF.

Here the CDR3 DNA reads TGTGCCAGCAGCTGGGACAGCAATGAGCAGTTCTTC. Amino acids: CASSWDSNEQFF. The chain couples TRBV5-6 to TRBJ2-1, with 7 positions matching TRBD1. This CDR3 comprises 12 residues. V lost 3 bases and J lost 6; bases outside the gene matches: 0. Germline CDR1 SGHDT, CDR2 YYEEEE.

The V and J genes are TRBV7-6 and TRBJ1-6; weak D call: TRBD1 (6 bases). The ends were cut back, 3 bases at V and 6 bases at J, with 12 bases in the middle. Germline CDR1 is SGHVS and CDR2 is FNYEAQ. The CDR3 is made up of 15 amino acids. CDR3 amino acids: CASSLGTGSNSPLHF. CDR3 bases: TGTGCCAGCAGCTTGGGAACAGGGAGTAATTCACCCCTCCACTTT.

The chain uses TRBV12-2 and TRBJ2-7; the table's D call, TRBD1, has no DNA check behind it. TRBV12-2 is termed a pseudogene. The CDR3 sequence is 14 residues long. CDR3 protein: CASRLAGGATEQYF. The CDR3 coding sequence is TGTGCAAGTCGCTTAGCGGGTGGGGCCACCGAGCAGTACTTC.

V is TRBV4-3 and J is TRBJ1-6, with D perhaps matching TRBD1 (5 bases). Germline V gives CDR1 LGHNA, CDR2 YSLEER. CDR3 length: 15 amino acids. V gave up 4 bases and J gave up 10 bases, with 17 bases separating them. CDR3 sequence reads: CASSPSAGSNSPLHF. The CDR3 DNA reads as TGCGCCAGCAGCCCGTCGGCAGGGTCAAACTCACCCCTCCACTTT.

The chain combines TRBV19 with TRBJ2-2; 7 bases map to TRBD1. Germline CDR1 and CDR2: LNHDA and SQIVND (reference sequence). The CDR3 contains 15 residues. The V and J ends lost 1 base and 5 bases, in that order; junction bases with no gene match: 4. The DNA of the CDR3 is TGTGCCAGTAGTATAGGACAGGGCTGGACCGGGGAGCTGTTTTTT. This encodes CASSIGQGWTGELFF.

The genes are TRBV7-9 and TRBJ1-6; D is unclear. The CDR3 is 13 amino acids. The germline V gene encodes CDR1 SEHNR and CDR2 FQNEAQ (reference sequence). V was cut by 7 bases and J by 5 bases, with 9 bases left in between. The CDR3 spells CASNGLNNSPLHF. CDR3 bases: TGTGCCAGCAACGGACTGAATAATTCACCCCTCCACTTT.

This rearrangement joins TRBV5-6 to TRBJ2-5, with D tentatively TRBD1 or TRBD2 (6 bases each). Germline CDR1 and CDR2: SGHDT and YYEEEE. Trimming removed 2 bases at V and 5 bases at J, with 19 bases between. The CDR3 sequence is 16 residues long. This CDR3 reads CASSFKWGATWETQYF. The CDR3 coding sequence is TGTGCCAGCAGCTTTAAGTGGGGGGCCACGTGGGAGACCCAGTACTTC.

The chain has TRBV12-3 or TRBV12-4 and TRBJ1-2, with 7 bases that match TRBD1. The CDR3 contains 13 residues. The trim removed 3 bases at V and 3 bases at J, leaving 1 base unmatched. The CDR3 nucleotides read TGTGCCAGCAGTTTTCAGGGGGACTATGGCTACACCTTC. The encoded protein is CASSFQGDYGYTF.

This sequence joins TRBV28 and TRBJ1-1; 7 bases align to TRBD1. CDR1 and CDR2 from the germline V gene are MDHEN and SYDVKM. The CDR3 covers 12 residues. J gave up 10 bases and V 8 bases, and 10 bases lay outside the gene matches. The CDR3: CASEPRQGRAFF. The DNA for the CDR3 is TGTGCCAGCGAACCAAGACAGGGTCGAGCTTTCTTT.

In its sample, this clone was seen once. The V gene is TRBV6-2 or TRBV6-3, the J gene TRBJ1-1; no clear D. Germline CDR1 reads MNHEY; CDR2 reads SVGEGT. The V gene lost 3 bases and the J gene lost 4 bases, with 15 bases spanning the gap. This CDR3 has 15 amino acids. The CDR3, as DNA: TGTGCCAGCAGTTATTCCTGGACGGTTAGCACTGAAGCTTTCTTT. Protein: CASSYSWTVSTEAFF.

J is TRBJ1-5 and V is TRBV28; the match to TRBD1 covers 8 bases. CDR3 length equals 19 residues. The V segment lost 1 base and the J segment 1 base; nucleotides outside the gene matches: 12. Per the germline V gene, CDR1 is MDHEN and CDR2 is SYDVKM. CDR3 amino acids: CASSLSVIQGAKSNQPQHF. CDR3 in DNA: TGTGCCAGCAGTTTATCGGTTATCCAGGGGGCTAAGAGCAATCAGCCCCAGCATTTT.

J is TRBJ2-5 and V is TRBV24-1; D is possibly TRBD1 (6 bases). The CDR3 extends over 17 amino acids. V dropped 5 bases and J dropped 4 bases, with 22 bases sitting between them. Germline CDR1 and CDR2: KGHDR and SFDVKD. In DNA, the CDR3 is TGTGCCACCAGTGGGCGGTCAGGGGCCCGATCAGGAGAGACCCAGTACTTC. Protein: CATSGRSGARSGETQYF.

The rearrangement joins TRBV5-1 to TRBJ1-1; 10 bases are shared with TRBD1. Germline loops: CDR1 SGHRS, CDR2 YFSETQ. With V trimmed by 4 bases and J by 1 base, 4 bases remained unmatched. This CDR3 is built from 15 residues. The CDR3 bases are TGCGCCAGCAGCACGGACAGGGGGAGGAACACTGAAGCTTTCTTT. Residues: CASSTDRGRNTEAFF.

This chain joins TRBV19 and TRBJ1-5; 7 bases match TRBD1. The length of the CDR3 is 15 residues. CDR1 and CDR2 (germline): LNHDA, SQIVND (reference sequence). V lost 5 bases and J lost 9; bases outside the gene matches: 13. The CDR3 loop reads CASSGGGGVGLPQHF. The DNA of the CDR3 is TGTGCCAGTAGTGGAGGAGGGGGCGTGGGTTTGCCCCAGCATTTT.

The CDR3 region has the DNA TGTGCCAGCAGCGCTGGCGCCGGGACAGCTACGAACACCGGGGAGCTGTTTTTT. The encoded protein is CASSAGAGTATNTGELFF. The chain combines TRBV7-6 with TRBJ2-2; TRBD1 matches at 7 bases. Per the germline V gene, CDR1 is SGHVS and CDR2 is FNYEAQ. CDR3 size: 18 residues. The ends lost 5 bases at V and 0 bases at J; junction bases unmatched: 12.